The 24 T cell receptor beta chains reported below all come from one sample, sequenced in a study of blood T cell repertoires in COVID-19. Sequencing was performed with immunoSEQ multiplex PCR; in TCRdb, only in-frame clones are kept and a portion is missing. The table has 250,000 to 300,000 clones, just under 90% seen once. The source material was PBMCs or T cells enriched from blood (not recorded which). All receptors derive from a woman aged 45 to 65 who had been exposed to COVID-19.

This clone was counted a single time. The V and J genes are TRBV21-1 and TRBJ1-1; the table's TRBD1 call for D was not verified on the DNA. TRBV21-1 corresponds to a pseudogene. The CDR3 is made up of 10 amino acids. CDR3 sequence: CASSFTGAFF. The CDR3 nucleotides read TGTGCCAGCAGCTTCACAGGGGCTTTCTTT.

V and J are TRBV5-1 and TRBJ2-2, with TRBD1 matching over 10 bases. J lost 2 bases, V lost 0 bases, and 7 bases had no gene match. The V gene's germline CDR1 is SGHRS and CDR2 YFSETQ. The CDR3 sequence is 18 residues long. The CDR3 nucleotides are TGCGCCAGCAGCTTGGCTTCTGGGACAGGGGTTAACACCGGGGAGCTGTTTTTT. Translated, it gives CASSLASGTGVNTGELFF.

The chain joins TRBV29-1 to TRBJ2-2; weak D call: TRBD2 (5 bases). The CDR3 consists of 11 residues. The germline V gene encodes CDR1 SQVTM and CDR2 ANQGSEA. The ends were cut back, 2 bases at V and 8 bases at J, with 6 bases in the middle. The CDR3 loop is CSVEREGELFF. The CDR3 DNA reads as TGCAGCGTTGAAAGGGAGGGGGAGCTGTTTTTT.

The chain carries TRBV18 and TRBJ1-6, with D perhaps matching TRBD1 (5 bases). Looked up from germline, CDR1 is KGHSH and CDR2 is LQKENI. With 5 bases removed from V and 3 bases from J, the gap between germline ends came to 8 bases. CDR3 length: 14 residues. CDR3: CASSTGIYNSPLHF. The CDR3 nucleotides are TGTGCCAGCTCAACAGGAATCTATAATTCACCCCTCCACTTT.

With regard to this clone: The sample contains more than one DNA sequence encoding this CDR3. This chain connects TRBV28 to TRBJ2-7; D may be TRBD1 (6 bases). V was cut by 4 bases and J by 3 bases, with 10 bases left in between. The germline gives CDR1 MDHEN, CDR2 SYDVKM. The CDR3 extends over 13 amino acids. CDR3 protein: CASSSPDSYEQYF. The CDR3 nucleotides read TGTGCCAGCAGTTCTCCGGACAGCTACGAGCAGTACTTC.

The CDR3 protein is CASSPRGPGELFF. The CDR3 DNA reads as TGTGCCAGCAGCCCGAGGGGGCCCGGGGAGCTGTTTTTT. The chain has TRBV7-2 and TRBJ2-2, with TRBD1 matching 7 bases. With 5 bases clipped from V and 6 bases from J, the junction kept 3 bases outside the gene matches. CDR3 length: 13 residues. In germline, CDR1 is SGHTA, CDR2 FQGNSA.

This chain connects TRBV10-3 to TRBJ1-2; 9 bases agree with TRBD1. V lost 2 bases, J lost 1 base, and 5 bases stayed unmatched. Per germline, CDR1 ENHRY and CDR2 SYGVKD. This CDR3 spans 16 amino acids. The chain's CDR3 is CAISEGGTGYNYGYTF. CDR3 in DNA: TGTGCCATCAGTGAGGGAGGGACAGGGTATAACTATGGCTACACCTTC.

The chain uses TRBV5-4 and TRBJ1-1; 8 bases are shared with TRBD1. Germline loops: CDR1 SGHNT, CDR2 YYREEE (reference sequence). V lost 0 bases and J lost 6; bases outside the gene matches: 10. CDR3 size: 16 residues. The chain's CDR3 is CASSLAGQGGGAEAFF. DNA for the CDR3: TGTGCCAGCAGCTTGGCTGGACAGGGAGGAGGCGCTGAAGCTTTCTTT.

The CDR3 region is CASSTGLGSGANVLTF. The CDR3, as DNA: TGTGCCAGCAGTACGGGACTCGGCTCTGGGGCCAACGTCCTGACTTTC. The chain couples TRBV2 to TRBJ2-6; D possibly corresponds to TRBD2 (6 bases). V lost 5 bases and J lost 0, with 11 bases in between. Per the germline V gene, CDR1 is SNHLY and CDR2 is FYNNEI. The CDR3 totals 16 residues.

The genes are TRBV5-1 and TRBJ2-2; possibly TRBD2 for D (5 bases). The length of the CDR3 is 15 residues. Germline V CDR1 and CDR2: SGHRS, YFSETQ. Trimming cost V 2 bases and J 6 bases, with 14 bases left between them. The CDR3 bases are TGCGCCAGCAGCTTCGAGGGAATAGACCCCGGGGAGCTGTTTTTT. Its protein is CASSFEGIDPGELFF.

The chain couples TRBV3-1 (or the pseudogene TRBV3-2) to TRBJ1-6; D unclear. Looked up from germline, CDR1 is LGHDT and CDR2 is YNNKEL (reference sequence). Between the trimmed V and J ends, which lost 1 base and 9 bases, there was a span of 7 bases. The CDR3 sequence is 13 residues long. For the CDR3, the DNA is TGTGCCAGCAGCCAAGTTAATATTTCACCCCTCCACTTT. Protein: CASSQVNISPLHF.

The rearrangement links TRBV7-9 to TRBJ2-7; no clear D gene. The length of the CDR3 is 15 residues. The V and J ends lost 5 bases and 0 bases respectively, with 14 bases between them. Looked up from germline, CDR1 is SEHNR and CDR2 is FQNEAQ (reference sequence). This CDR3 is CASSPEYHSSYEQYF. The CDR3 DNA reads TGTGCCAGCAGCCCTGAGTACCATTCCTCCTACGAGCAGTACTTC. The full variable domain, with the rest looked up from reference TRBV7-9 and TRBJ2-7, is DTGVSQNPRHKITKRGQNVTFRCDPISEHNRLYWYRQTLGQGPEFLTYFQNEAQLEKSRLLSDRFSAERPKGSFSTLEIQRTEQGDSAMYLCASSPEYHSSYEQYFGPGTRLTVT.

Turning to this clone: In the same sample, other DNA sequences code for this CDR3. The V and J genes are TRBV3-1 (or the pseudogene TRBV3-2) and TRBJ1-2, with TRBD1 identical over 7 bases. The CDR3 consists of 13 residues. With 4 bases clipped from V and 7 bases from J, the junction kept 6 bases outside the gene matches. Germline CDR1 is LGHDT and CDR2 is YNNKEL (reference sequence). The CDR3 loop reads CASSPNRGSGYTF. CDR3 nucleotides: TGTGCCAGCAGCCCAAACAGGGGTTCTGGCTACACCTTC.

The V and J genes are TRBV20-1 and TRBJ1-1; 9 positions match TRBD1. With 3 bases clipped from V and 1 base from J, the junction kept 6 bases outside the gene matches. This CDR3 is 15 amino acids long. The germline V gene encodes CDR1 DFQATT and CDR2 SNEGSKA (reference sequence). The CDR3 loop is CSASAPGQGNTEAFF. CDR3 DNA: TGCAGTGCTAGTGCTCCGGGACAGGGGAACACTGAAGCTTTCTTT.

The chain is built from TRBV2 and TRBJ1-5, with D tentatively TRBD1 (5 bases). Germline V CDR1 and CDR2: SNHLY, FYNNEI. This CDR3 is built from 15 residues. V gave up 3 bases and J gave up 1 base, with 10 bases separating them. Here the CDR3 reads CASSESGGSNQPQHF. CDR3 nucleotides: TGTGCCAGCAGTGAGTCCGGGGGGAGCAATCAGCCCCAGCATTTT.

The chain carries TRBV2 and TRBJ2-2, with no clear D. The CDR3 runs 15 residues. The ends were cut back, 2 bases at V and 1 base at J, with 8 bases in the middle. Germline-derived CDR1 and CDR2 are SNHLY and FYNNEI. CDR3 nucleotide sequence: TGTGCCAGCAGTGAAACTCGAATGAACACCGGGGAGCTGTTTTTT. It is translated as CASSETRMNTGELFF.

The chain couples TRBV5-4 to TRBJ1-2; 7 nucleotides align to TRBD1. Trimming removed 0 bases from V and 4 bases from J; junction bases left unmatched: 3. The germline V gene encodes CDR1 SGHNT and CDR2 YYREEE (reference sequence). This CDR3 contains 14 residues. The CDR3 DNA follows: TGTGCCAGCAGCTTGGGAGGGGGCGGCTATGGCTACACCTTC. Translating it yields CASSLGGGGYGYTF.

This clone appeared a single time. The J gene is TRBJ2-5, the V gene TRBV4-1; tentative D call: TRBD1 (6 bases). Germline CDR1 MGHRA, CDR2 YSYEKL. Trimming cost V 4 bases and J 2 bases, with 14 bases left between them. CDR3 size: 15 residues. The CDR3 protein is CASSRATGVQETQYF. In nucleotides, the CDR3 is TGCGCCAGCAGCCGGGCGACAGGAGTTCAAGAGACCCAGTACTTC.

The V call is TRBV11-2, the J call TRBJ2-7, with TRBD1 matching over 11 bases. The germline gives CDR1 SGHAT, CDR2 FQNNGV. V trimming: 1 base; J trimming: 4 bases; junction bases outside the gene matches: 3. This CDR3 is 15 amino acids long. The CDR3: CASSLGGTGGYEQYF. The CDR3 region has the DNA TGTGCCAGCAGCTTAGGTGGGACAGGGGGATACGAGCAGTACTTC. Together with reference TRBV11-2 and TRBJ2-7, the CDR3 gives the full variable domain: EAGVAQSPRYKIIEKRQSVAFWCNPISGHATLYWYQQILGQGPKLLIQFQNNGVVDDSQLPKDRFSAERLKGVDSTLKIQPAKLEDSAVYLCASSLGGTGGYEQYFGPGTRLTVT.

This chain uses TRBV11-2 with TRBJ2-2; the match to TRBD2 covers 8 bases. The length of the CDR3 is 15 residues. V gave up 6 bases and J gave up 5 bases; unmatched junction bases: 8. CDR1 and CDR2 from the germline V gene are SGHAT and FQNNGV. CDR3 nucleotides: TGTGCCAGCAGATATACTAGCGGAGGGACCGGGGAGCTGTTTTTT. Protein: CASRYTSGGTGELFF.

This chain uses TRBV11-2 with TRBJ2-1; the D gene is possibly TRBD1 (5 bases). Per germline, CDR1 SGHAT and CDR2 FQNNGV. The germline V and J ends were trimmed by 8 bases and 3 bases, with 14 bases remaining between them. The CDR3 length is 14 residues. The CDR3 loop is CASSRQTYYNEQFF. The CDR3 DNA reads TGTGCCAGCTCTCGACAGACATACTACAATGAGCAGTTCTTC.

The chain uses TRBV29-1 and TRBJ2-3; 13 bases are shared with TRBD2. The germline CDR1 and CDR2 sequences are SQVTM and ANQGSEA. The CDR3 totals 13 residues. The J segment lost 8 bases and the V segment lost 6 bases, leaving 5 bases of the junction unmatched. The CDR3 spells CSVDGLAGVTQYF. DNA for the CDR3: TGCAGCGTGGACGGACTAGCGGGAGTTACGCAGTATTTT.

For the CDR3, the DNA is TGCAGCGGGACAGGGGAAACGGCTAATGAAAAACTGTTTTTT. Translating it yields CSGTGETANEKLFF. The J gene is TRBJ1-4, the V gene TRBV29-1; the match to TRBD1 covers 9 bases. The germline gives CDR1 SQVTM, CDR2 ANQGSEA. CDR3 length equals 14 residues. Losses at the gene ends were 7 bases for V and 3 bases for J; bases not matched to a gene: 6.

The V gene is TRBV10-3, the J gene TRBJ2-5; 12 nucleotides agree with TRBD1. The CDR3 consists of 17 residues. Germline assignment: CDR1 ENHRY and CDR2 SYGVKD. V lost 9 bases and J lost 0; bases outside the gene matches: 11. The CDR3 region is CAIRDRGRGSDQETQYF. The CDR3 DNA reads as TGTGCCATACGGGACAGGGGGCGTGGATCAGACCAAGAGACCCAGTACTTC.